This TCR beta chain was obtained from a study of T cell repertoires in cytomegalovirus infection. The CDR3 has 15 residues. V was clipped by 6 bases and J by 3 bases; unmatched bases: 6. Germline V lookup: CDR1 LNHDA, CDR2 SQIVND (reference sequence). This clonotype was observed a handful of times. Antigen: not known. A single record per CDR3 protein comes from TCRdb applying MiXCR to the reads. The table includes about 770,000 distinct CDR3 sequences, about 29% detected once. This material consisted of cultured CD8+ T cells from PBMCs, taken from culture after CMV antigen stimulation. The rearrangement uses TRBV19 and TRBJ2-7; 12 nucleotides agree with TRBD1. The receptor comes from a human donor in good health (CMV status not recorded). Some clones in this sample may be carry-over from other donors' samples. CDR3 nucleotide sequence: TGTGCCAGTAGATTCCGGGACAGGGGGCTCTACGAGCAGTACTTC. Translating gives CASRFRDRGLYEQYF. The whole variable domain, filled in from reference TRBV19 and TRBJ2-7, reads DGGITQSPKYLFRKEGQNVTLSCEQNLNHDAMYWYRQDPGQGLRLIYYSQIVNDFQKGDIAEGYSVSREKKESFPLTVTSAQKNPTAFYLCASRFRDRGLYEQYFGPGTRLTVT.